This T cell receptor (beta chain) emerged from a study of graft-versus-host responses after intestinal transplantation. Turning to the study itself: All recipients got anti-thymocyte globulin induction, then tacrolimus and steroids for approximately 3 years.

Regarding this clone: Its matching antigen is unknown.

Germline CDR1 SGHTA, CDR2 FQGTGA. The V end lost 5 bases, the J end lost 5 bases, and 12 bases lay between the germline ends. This CDR3 contains 13 residues. TCRdb keeps only in-frame clones here, not all; method: immunoSEQ multiplex PCR. The table shows around 120,000 clones, with 90% to 95% occurring only once. Overall study results and limits: Early post-transplant declines in HvG were associated with peak levels of circulating GvH clones.

The clonotype comes from a human donor who received an intestinal transplant. This chain links TRBV7-3 with TRBJ1-1; no clear D gene. The specimen comprised unstimulated CD4+ T cells sorted from spleen or lymph node cells, sampled before intestinal transplant. The CDR3 sequence is CASSQAAGTEAFF. In nucleotides, the CDR3 is TGTGCCAGCAGCCAAGCTGCGGGTACTGAAGCTTTCTTT.